The rows below give T cell receptor beta chains drawn from one sample of a study of blood T cells in healthy people across ages. Each CDR3 protein gets one entry after TCRdb re-called the 5' RACE reads with MiXCR. The table records 700,000 or so distinct CDR3 sequences, over 20% of them present only once. Material for sequencing was blood. These receptors were obtained from a man in his 70s in good health. The CDR3 runs from the conserved cysteine through the conserved F or W. Each record gives: clone size, V gene, J gene, D gene, CDR3 DNA, CDR3 protein. D genes are given only for firm matches. Clone size is stated in some rows and not others, as once, few, many or a class when expanded.

clone size: -
V gene: TRBV2
J gene: TRBJ2-3
D gene: TRBD2
CDR3 DNA: TGTGCCAGCAGCGTCCTAGCGGGGGATACGCAGTATTTT
CDR3 protein: CASSVLAGDTQYF

clone size: few
V gene: TRBV7-9
J gene: TRBJ2-1
D gene: TRBD1
CDR3 DNA: TGTGCCAGCAGCTCAACGGGACAGGGGGTCGATAATGAGCAGTTCTTC
CDR3 protein: CASSSTGQGVDNEQFF

clone size: -
V gene: TRBV29-1
J gene: TRBJ1-3
D gene: -
CDR3 DNA: TGCAGCGTTGTTTGGAACTCTGGAAACACCATATATTTT
CDR3 protein: CSVVWNSGNTIYF

clone size: -
V gene: TRBV9
J gene: TRBJ1-4
D gene: -
CDR3 DNA: TGTGCCAGCAGCGTAGATGGAGGCCTTACTAATGAAAAACTGTTTTTT
CDR3 protein: CASSVDGGLTNEKLFF

clone size: -
V gene: TRBV20-1
J gene: TRBJ2-3
D gene: -
CDR3 DNA: TGCAGTGCCCCGAGGACCATCACAGATACGCAGTATTTT
CDR3 protein: CSAPRTITDTQYF

clone size: -
V gene: TRBV6-1
J gene: TRBJ2-5
D gene: -
CDR3 DNA: TGTGCCAGCAGTTCCGGGGCAGGACCCCAAGAGATCCAGTACTTC
CDR3 protein: CASSSGAGPQEIQYF

clone size: -
V gene: TRBV2
J gene: TRBJ2-3
D gene: TRBD2
CDR3 DNA: TGTGCCAGCAGTAGCGGGGGGGCAAGAGATACGCAGTATTTT
CDR3 protein: CASSSGGARDTQYF

clone size: few
V gene: TRBV5-1
J gene: TRBJ2-5
D gene: -
CDR3 DNA: TGCGCCAGCAGCTCGGGCGGGTGGGCCCAGTACTTC
CDR3 protein: CASSSGGWAQYF

clone size: -
V gene: TRBV5-6
J gene: TRBJ2-5
D gene: -
CDR3 DNA: TGTGCCAGCAGCTTGGCCTGGTCAGGGGATTTCGAGACCCAGTACTTC
CDR3 protein: CASSLAWSGDFETQYF

clone size: -
V gene: TRBV12-3/TRBV12-4
J gene: TRBJ1-2
D gene: -
CDR3 DNA: TGTGCCAGCAGGACCGGGACGCTTACTAACTATGGCTACACCTTC
CDR3 protein: CASRTGTLTNYGYTF

clone size: few
V gene: TRBV27
J gene: TRBJ2-1
D gene: -
CDR3 DNA: TGTGCCAGCAGTTTAGGAGGGAGACGAGGCAATGAGCAGTTCTTC
CDR3 protein: CASSLGGRRGNEQFF

clone size: -
V gene: TRBV6-1
J gene: TRBJ2-5
D gene: TRBD1
CDR3 DNA: TGTGCCAGCCTCCTGGGGACAGGGGAAGAGACCCAGTACTTC
CDR3 protein: CASLLGTGEETQYF

clone size: -
V gene: TRBV24-1
J gene: TRBJ2-2
D gene: TRBD1
CDR3 DNA: TGTGCCACCAGTGATTTGTATGCGAGACAGGGAAACACCGGGGAGCTGTTTTTT
CDR3 protein: CATSDLYARQGNTGELFF

clone size: -
V gene: TRBV3-1
J gene: TRBJ1-1
D gene: -
CDR3 DNA: TGTGCCAGCAGCCAAAACAGGGCCCTGAACACTGAAGCTTTCTTT
CDR3 protein: CASSQNRALNTEAFF

clone size: few
V gene: TRBV12-3/TRBV12-4
J gene: TRBJ2-7
D gene: TRBD1
CDR3 DNA: TGTGCCAGCAGTTTAGGGGACAGCTTCTACGAGCAGTACTTC
CDR3 protein: CASSLGDSFYEQYF

clone size: -
V gene: TRBV29-1
J gene: TRBJ2-5
D gene: TRBD2
CDR3 DNA: TGCAGCGTTGGGACTAGCGGGGGGCCGGAGACCCAGTACTTC
CDR3 protein: CSVGTSGGPETQYF

clone size: -
V gene: TRBV5-1
J gene: TRBJ1-4
D gene: -
CDR3 DNA: TGCGCCAGCAGCATGACAGGAAGTGAAAAACTGTTTTTT
CDR3 protein: CASSMTGSEKLFF

clone size: few
V gene: TRBV6-5
J gene: TRBJ1-5
D gene: -
CDR3 DNA: TGTGCCAGCAGTTACTCGGGGGTGGGGAATCAGCCCCAGCATTTT
CDR3 protein: CASSYSGVGNQPQHF

clone size: -
V gene: TRBV12-3/TRBV12-4
J gene: TRBJ2-4
D gene: -
CDR3 DNA: TGTGCCAGCAGTTCACTCGGCCCAAACATTCAGTACTTC
CDR3 protein: CASSSLGPNIQYF

clone size: -
V gene: TRBV5-1
J gene: TRBJ2-6
D gene: -
CDR3 DNA: TGCGCCAGCAGTTGGGCCAACGTCCTGACTTTC
CDR3 protein: CASSWANVLTF

clone size: -
V gene: TRBV5-1
J gene: TRBJ1-1
D gene: -
CDR3 DNA: TGCGCCAGCAGCTTAAGGGTCCAGGACACTGAAGCTTTCTTT
CDR3 protein: CASSLRVQDTEAFF

clone size: -
V gene: TRBV20-1
J gene: TRBJ2-7
D gene: TRBD2
CDR3 DNA: TGCAGTGCCCTCAGGGAGGGACCGGGCGAGCAGTACTTC
CDR3 protein: CSALREGPGEQYF

clone size: -
V gene: TRBV30
J gene: TRBJ2-3
D gene: -
CDR3 DNA: TGTGCCTGGAGTCCCGCGGTGGACAGTCTAATCAGACATACGCAGTATTTT
CDR3 protein: CAWSPAVDSLIRHTQYF

clone size: -
V gene: TRBV28
J gene: TRBJ2-7
D gene: -
CDR3 DNA: TGTGCCAGCAGTTTCATCCAGCCCTACGAGCAGTACTTC
CDR3 protein: CASSFIQPYEQYF

clone size: -
V gene: TRBV3-1
J gene: TRBJ2-1
D gene: TRBD1
CDR3 DNA: TGTGCCAGCAGTCCACAGGGGTTGGGTGAGCAGTTCTTC
CDR3 protein: CASSPQGLGEQFF

clone size: -
V gene: TRBV5-1
J gene: TRBJ1-4
D gene: -
CDR3 DNA: TGCGCCAGCAGCTTGGTGGGGGAGACTAATGAAAAACTGTTTTTT
CDR3 protein: CASSLVGETNEKLFF

clone size: -
V gene: TRBV20-1
J gene: TRBJ1-1
D gene: -
CDR3 DNA: TGCAGTGCCCCGGGGGGGCCAGGCACTGAAGCTTTCTTT
CDR3 protein: CSAPGGPGTEAFF

clone size: -
V gene: TRBV6-5
J gene: TRBJ2-2
D gene: -
CDR3 DNA: TGTGCCAGTTCCTCGGGAAGGGGATTAGCCGGGGAGCTGTTTTTT
CDR3 protein: CASSSGRGLAGELFF

clone size: few
V gene: TRBV12-3/TRBV12-4
J gene: TRBJ1-3
D gene: -
CDR3 DNA: TGTGCCAGCAGTTTGTGGAGCTCTGGAAACACCATATATTTT
CDR3 protein: CASSLWSSGNTIYF

clone size: -
V gene: TRBV12-3/TRBV12-4
J gene: TRBJ2-7
D gene: -
CDR3 DNA: TGTGCCAGCAGTTGGGGCAGTGAGACCTACGAGCAGTACTTC
CDR3 protein: CASSWGSETYEQYF

clone size: few
V gene: TRBV7-9
J gene: TRBJ1-4
D gene: -
CDR3 DNA: TGTGCCAGCAGCGCGGACGGGACGGGAAGCGAAAAACTGTTTTTT
CDR3 protein: CASSADGTGSEKLFF

clone size: few
V gene: TRBV27
J gene: TRBJ2-1
D gene: -
CDR3 DNA: TGTGCCAGCAGCCCACTAGGGCAGGGGACCTACAATGAGCAGTTCTTC
CDR3 protein: CASSPLGQGTYNEQFF

clone size: few
V gene: TRBV7-2
J gene: TRBJ1-4
D gene: -
CDR3 DNA: TGTGCCAGCAGCTTAAACGGCGCGCGCGAAAAACTGTTTTTT
CDR3 protein: CASSLNGAREKLFF

clone size: -
V gene: TRBV4-1
J gene: TRBJ2-2
D gene: -
CDR3 DNA: TGCGCCAGCAGCCAAGAGTCCGGGGCAGACACCGGGGAGCTGTTTTTT
CDR3 protein: CASSQESGADTGELFF

clone size: -
V gene: TRBV29-1
J gene: TRBJ2-5
D gene: TRBD2
CDR3 DNA: TGCAGCGTTTGTCTAGCGGGAGACACGTACCAAGAGACCCAGTACTTC
CDR3 protein: CSVCLAGDTYQETQYF

clone size: few
V gene: TRBV12-3/TRBV12-4
J gene: TRBJ2-7
D gene: TRBD2
CDR3 DNA: TGTGCCAGCAGGGGGGGTAGCGGGGTATTCGAGCAGTACTTC
CDR3 protein: CASRGGSGVFEQYF

clone size: -
V gene: TRBV14
J gene: TRBJ2-3
D gene: -
CDR3 DNA: TGTGCCAGCAGCCCCTTCTTGGGGGATACGCAGTATTTT
CDR3 protein: CASSPFLGDTQYF

clone size: -
V gene: TRBV7-6
J gene: TRBJ2-7
D gene: -
CDR3 DNA: TGTGCCAGCAGCTTTCCCGGGGAGGACTACGAGCAGTACTTC
CDR3 protein: CASSFPGEDYEQYF